These 20 T cell receptor beta chains were all obtained from the same sample, sequenced in a study of spatial heterogeneity in lung cancer. General observations from the study: Counts of expanded alpha and beta TCRs within tumors tracked the tumor nonsynonymous mutation count.

The sample's time point: sample taken at primary tumor resection. TCRdb called the 5' RACE reads again in MiXCR, with one record for every CDR3 protein. The sample records 15,000 to 20,000 distinct CDR3 sequences, roughly 5% being singletons. Which antigens these TCRs recognize remains unknown. The sequenced sample was lung tumor tissue, obtained at surgery. These receptors were taken from a female donor with early-stage non-small cell lung cancer.

This clonotype was seen only a few times. The size of this beta chain means little, since it is a stray read in a library made for alpha chains. The chain recombines TRBV10-3 with TRBJ2-7, with 8 bases fitting TRBD2. Germline CDR1 ENHRY, CDR2 SYGVKD. The CDR3 runs to 17 residues. The V segment lost 1 base and the J segment 5 bases; nucleotides outside the gene matches: 13. Here the CDR3 DNA reads TGTGCCATCAGTGAGTACGGTTCAGGTAGCGGGACCGACGAGCAGTACTTC. Its translation is CAISEYGSGSGTDEQYF.

This clonotype was detected many times. This beta chain lies outside the target of a library built for alpha chains; its clone size means little. The rearrangement uses TRBV19 and TRBJ2-1, with D hard to call. Germline V gene data show CDR1 as LNHDA and CDR2 as SQIVND (reference sequence). V was clipped by 5 bases and J by 1 base, with 9 bases between them. The CDR3 sequence is 14 residues long. DNA of the CDR3: TGTGCCAGTAGTTATAGGGTTTCCTACAATGAGCAGTTCTTC. It yields the protein CASSYRVSYNEQFF.

Within the sample, this clonotype is medium-sized. This beta chain lies outside the target of a library built for alpha chains; its clone size means little. The V gene is TRBV12-3 or TRBV12-4, the J gene TRBJ2-3; D call uncertain. This CDR3 comprises 12 residues. With 6 bases removed from V and 6 bases from J, the gap between germline ends came to 10 bases. CDR3 sequence reads: CASSLNRDTQYF. CDR3 DNA: TGTGCCAGCAGCCTGAATCGGGATACGCAGTATTTT.

Notes on this clonotype: This beta chain is off target for a library built for alpha chains, so its abundance means little. This chain connects TRBV7-9 to TRBJ1-3; no definite D call. The CDR3 is made up of 14 amino acids. CDR1 is SEHNR and CDR2 is FQNEAQ in the germline V gene (reference sequence). V lost 3 bases and J lost 0, with 6 bases in between. DNA of the CDR3: TGTGCCAGCAGCTTTACAATCTCTGGAAACACCATATATTTT. Residues: CASSFTISGNTIYF.

This clonotype was counted at least ten times. A library prepared for alpha chains yielded this beta chain as an off-target read; its size is of little meaning. J is TRBJ2-2 and V is TRBV12-3 or TRBV12-4; D is unresolved. This CDR3 contains 14 residues. Trimming left V 2 bases short and J 0 bases short, with 4 bases between. The CDR3 protein is CASSLLPNTGELFF. CDR3 coding DNA: TGTGCCAGCAGTTTATTGCCGAACACCGGGGAGCTGTTTTTT.

Notes on this clonotype: For a library built for alpha chains, this beta chain is a stray read; little rests on its size. The V call is TRBV20-1, the J call TRBJ2-7; D not resolved. Trimming cost V 2 bases and J 5 bases, with 16 bases left between them. Per the germline V gene, CDR1 is DFQATT and CDR2 is SNEGSKA (reference sequence). The CDR3 is 14 residues long. The CDR3 DNA follows: TGCAGTGCTAGACCATCGAATAGGATTAACGAGCAGTACTTC. It is translated as CSARPSNRINEQYF.

This clonotype came up many times. This beta chain was picked up by a library intended for alpha chains and is off target, so its count carries little meaning. This chain connects TRBV27 to TRBJ2-7; TRBD1 might be the D (5 bases). The CDR3 runs 15 residues. The germline CDR1 and CDR2 sequences are MNHEY and SMNVEV (reference sequence). With 4 bases removed from V and 4 bases from J, the gap between germline ends came to 17 bases. In DNA form, the CDR3 reads TGTGCCAGCAGTTCTCTTGCCAGGGTCAAATACGAGCAGTACTTC. It yields the protein CASSSLARVKYEQYF.

Concerning this clonotype: A much larger clonotype is one base distant, so this may be a read error. This beta chain was picked up by a library intended for alpha chains and is off target, so its count carries little meaning. The chain combines TRBV4-2 with TRBJ2-2; the D is unclear. Deletions cut 0 bases from V and 7 bases from J, with 6 bases between. The germline V gene encodes CDR1 LGHNA and CDR2 YNFKEQ. CDR3 size: 13 residues. CDR3 sequence (DNA): TGTGCCAGCAGCCAAGATCCGGACGGGGAGCTGTTTTTT. Residues: CASSQDPDGELFF.

This clonotype was observed many times. This beta chain represents an off-target read in a library built for alpha chains; its size is of limited meaning. The gene calls are TRBV5-1 and TRBJ1-1, with TRBD1 matching 9 bases. CDR1 SGHRS and CDR2 YFSETQ come from the germline V gene. CDR3 size: 15 residues. Losses at the gene ends were 3 bases for V and 3 bases for J; bases not matched to a gene: 6. CDR3 sequence: CASSSDRGGYTEAFF. The CDR3 DNA follows: TGCGCCAGCAGCTCGGACAGGGGTGGATACACTGAAGCTTTCTTT.

There are a few counts of this clonotype. This beta chain came through as a stray read in a library set up for alpha chains, and its size says little. J is TRBJ2-1 and V is TRBV24-1, with D possibly being TRBD2 (6 bases). Germline-derived CDR1 and CDR2 are KGHDR and SFDVKD. V was pared by 2 bases and J by 4 bases, with 14 bases between. This CDR3 comprises 16 residues. CDR3 nucleotides: TGTGCCACCAGTGATTCCGGGTCCGGGGGTTACAATGAGCAGTTCTTC. Protein product: CATSDSGSGGYNEQFF.

This clonotype came up many times. This beta chain is a stray read from a library made for alpha chains; its abundance is not meaningful. This rearrangement joins TRBV5-6 to TRBJ2-1, with TRBD1 matching 11 bases. CDR3 length: 17 residues. Germline CDR1 reads SGHDT; CDR2 reads YYEEEE. V lost 0 bases, J lost 0 bases, and 2 bases stayed unmatched. The CDR3 DNA is TGTGCCAGCAGCTTGGGGACAGGGGGCCCCTCCTACAATGAGCAGTTCTTC. It yields the protein CASSLGTGGPSYNEQFF.

In this sample, this clonotype turned up many times. This beta chain lies outside the target of a library built for alpha chains; its clone size means little. The chain recombines TRBV7-2 with TRBJ2-6, with D hard to call. The CDR3 loop spans 14 amino acids. Deletions cut 4 bases from V and 0 bases from J, with 4 bases between. Germline-derived CDR1 and CDR2 are SGHTA and FQGNSA. The CDR3 nucleotides are TGTGCCAGCAGCTCGTACTCTGGGGCCAACGTCCTGACTTTC. This translates into CASSSYSGANVLTF.

This clonotype was counted at least ten times. This beta chain is a stray read from a library made for alpha chains; its abundance is not meaningful. The V and J genes are TRBV5-1 and TRBJ2-2; 10 bases agree with TRBD2. The CDR3 sequence is 16 residues long. Germline V gene lookup returns CDR1 SGHRS and CDR2 YFSETQ. After removal of 0 bases from V and 5 bases from J, the junction contained 4 bases not matched to a gene. Written as DNA, the CDR3 is TGCGCCAGCAGCTTGGCGGCTAGCGGGGGAACCGGGGAGCTGTTTTTT. Its translation: CASSLAASGGTGELFF.

To note about this clonotype: With a much larger clone just one base away, this may be a read error. This beta chain came through as a stray read in a library set up for alpha chains, and its size says little. The CDR3 sequence: CASSRSPDTQYF. The CDR3, as DNA: TGTGCCAGCAGCCGGAGTCCAGATACGCAGTATTTT. The chain carries TRBV11-2 and TRBJ2-3; D gene unclear. CDR3 size: 12 residues. Looked up from germline, CDR1 is SGHAT and CDR2 is FQNNGV. With 5 bases removed from V and 4 bases from J, the gap between germline ends came to 7 bases.

This clonotype was counted at least ten times. This beta chain represents an off-target read in a library built for alpha chains; its size is of limited meaning. The chain is built from TRBV4-1 and TRBJ1-2; D is unclear. The CDR3 extends over 15 amino acids. Germline CDR1 and CDR2: MGHRA and YSYEKL. V shed 4 bases and J shed 0 bases, with 12 bases lying between them. This CDR3 is CASSPSHGTNYGYTF. CDR3 coding DNA: TGCGCCAGCAGCCCCTCCCACGGGACTAACTATGGCTACACCTTC.

This clonotype is categorized as medium-sized (0.01 to 0.1%). This beta chain was picked up by a library intended for alpha chains and is off target, so its count carries little meaning. This sequence joins TRBV7-2 and TRBJ1-2; 10 bases fit TRBD1. The germline gives CDR1 SGHTA, CDR2 FQGNSA. J was trimmed by 7 bases and V by 3 bases; bases with no gene match: 8. The CDR3 has 15 residues. In DNA, the CDR3 is TGTGCCAGCAGCTTCGCCGGGACAGGGGTGCGTGGCTACACCTTC. As protein: CASSFAGTGVRGYTF.

This clonotype is classed as medium-sized. The library was prepared for alpha chains; this beta chain is a stray read, so its frequency means little. This chain connects TRBV28 to TRBJ2-7; D is possibly TRBD2 (6 bases). V lost 1 base and J lost 3, with 16 bases in between. Germline CDR1 reads MDHEN; CDR2 reads SYDVKM. The CDR3 loop spans 16 amino acids. The CDR3, as DNA: TGTGCCAGCAGTTTATTATCCTGGGACTTTCGCTACGAGCAGTACTTC. The encoded protein is CASSLLSWDFRYEQYF.

This clonotype was counted many times. This beta chain appears as a stray read in a library generated for alpha chains; its size is not informative. The chain is built from TRBV20-1 and TRBJ2-1; TRBD2 aligns across 14 bases. The germline V gene encodes CDR1 DFQATT and CDR2 SNEGSKA (reference sequence). This CDR3 contains 15 residues. J was trimmed by 8 bases and V by 3 bases; bases with no gene match: 6. The CDR3: CSASPPGLAGDEQFF. Written as DNA, the CDR3 is TGCAGTGCTAGTCCTCCGGGACTAGCGGGAGATGAGCAGTTCTTC.

This clonotype was recorded at least ten times. This beta chain is a stray sequence in a library constructed for alpha chains; its clone size is not meaningful. The V gene is TRBV20-1, the J gene TRBJ2-4, with D hard to call. V was shortened by 3 bases and J by 0 bases, with 9 bases between the two germline ends. The CDR3 extends over 14 amino acids. Germline-derived CDR1 and CDR2 are DFQATT and SNEGSKA (reference sequence). CDR3 DNA sequence: TGCAGTGCTAGTGGGCGAATAGCCAAAAACATTCAGTACTTC. Protein sequence: CSASGRIAKNIQYF.

This clonotype turned up a few times. This beta chain is off target for a library built for alpha chains, so its abundance means little. The rearrangement uses TRBV12-3 or TRBV12-4 and TRBJ1-4; D not certain. The CDR3 is 15 residues long. V lost 3 bases, J lost 8 bases, and 16 bases lay in between. The CDR3 nucleotides are TGTGCCAGCAGTTTGAGGCTGTTGGACTCAGAAAAACTGTTTTTT. Amino acids: CASSLRLLDSEKLFF.